Listed here are 20 T cell receptor beta chains from one sample, sequenced in a study of blood T cell repertoires in COVID-19. The repertoire was sequenced with immunoSEQ multiplex PCR; TCRdb's copy has only in-frame clones and lacks some. Of roughly 570,000 clones detected, 85% to 90% appear once; the ten largest clones hold roughly 7.3%. What was sequenced was peripheral blood. All receptors come from a woman in her forties or fifties with COVID-19, enrolled during active disease.

The chain has TRBV28 and TRBJ1-2; no clear D gene. The length of the CDR3 is 12 residues. Germline CDR1 and CDR2: MDHEN and SYDVKM. V dropped 5 bases and J dropped 1 base, with 5 bases sitting between them. The CDR3 DNA is TGTGCCAGCAGTATAGTTAACTATGGCTACACCTTC. This gives the protein CASSIVNYGYTF.

V is TRBV6-5 and J is TRBJ1-5; no clear D gene. V lost 0 bases, J lost 3 bases, and 9 bases lay in between. Germline V CDR1 and CDR2: MNHEY, SVGAGI. The CDR3 length is 15 residues. The CDR3 is CASSYSPQTNQPQHF. CDR3 DNA: TGTGCCAGCAGTTACTCGCCACAAACCAATCAGCCCCAGCATTTT.

The chain is built from TRBV28 and TRBJ2-1; 13 nucleotides match TRBD2. Per germline, CDR1 MDHEN and CDR2 SYDVKM. Trimming cost V 6 bases and J 11 bases; bases outside gene matches: 7. CDR3 length: 14 residues. For the CDR3, the DNA is TGTGCCAGCAGCCCCGGGACTAGCGGGAAACAGCAGTTCTTC. Protein sequence: CASSPGTSGKQQFF.

On this clone: The sample carries other DNA sequences with the same CDR3. The J gene is TRBJ1-2, the V gene TRBV7-2; 8 bases match TRBD1. The V and J ends lost 2 bases and 4 bases, in that order; junction bases with no gene match: 6. This CDR3 spans 15 amino acids. In germline, CDR1 is SGHTA, CDR2 FQGNSA. The CDR3 DNA reads as TGTGCCAGCAGCTTAAAACCGGGACAGGTCTATGGCTACACCTTC. Its translation is CASSLKPGQVYGYTF.

Note on this clone: Other DNA sequences of this sample code for an identical CDR3. This chain joins TRBV5-4 and TRBJ1-1, with D tentatively TRBD1 (6 bases). Germline lookup yields CDR1 SGHNT and CDR2 YYREEE (reference sequence). The CDR3 consists of 14 residues. The ends were cut back, 0 bases at V and 1 base at J, with 7 bases in the middle. The CDR3 DNA reads TGTGCCAGCAGCTTGGACAGGGCGAACACTGAAGCTTTCTTT. It specifies CASSLDRANTEAFF.

The J gene is TRBJ1-3, the V gene TRBV5-1; 7 nucleotides align to TRBD1. The ends lost 4 bases at V and 2 bases at J; junction bases unmatched: 6. Looked up from germline, CDR1 is SGHRS and CDR2 is YFSETQ. The CDR3 has 15 residues. The DNA of the CDR3 is TGCGCCAGCAGCGCGGCCACAGGGGCTGGAAACACCATATATTTT. Encoded protein: CASSAATGAGNTIYF. Full variable domain (outside the CDR3, taken from reference TRBV5-1 and TRBJ1-3): KAGVTQTPRYLIKTRGQQVTLSCSPISGHRSVSWYQQTPGQGLQFLFEYFSETQRNKGNFPGRFSGRQFSNSRSEMNVSTLELGDSALYLCASSAATGAGNTIYFGEGSWLTVV.

The CDR3 region has the DNA TGCGCCAGCAGCGAAACAGGGACCCTTATTGGCGAGCAGTACTTC. Amino acid sequence: CASSETGTLIGEQYF. This chain joins TRBV5-1 and TRBJ2-7; D might be TRBD1 (6 bases). Trimming removed 4 bases at V and 6 bases at J, with 20 bases between. The CDR3 spans 15 residues. Germline V gives CDR1 SGHRS, CDR2 YFSETQ.

CDR3 amino acids: CASSTPGIEQYF. Written as DNA, the CDR3 is TGTGCCAGCAGCACACCAGGGATCGAGCAGTACTTC. The V and J genes are TRBV2 and TRBJ2-7; TRBD1 is a possible D gene (5 bases). The CDR3 is 12 residues long. Between the trimmed V and J ends, which lost 6 bases and 6 bases, there was a span of 12 bases. In germline, CDR1 is SNHLY, CDR2 FYNNEI.

The V and J genes are TRBV3-1 (or the pseudogene TRBV3-2) and TRBJ2-5; TRBD2 might be the D (5 bases). The V end was cut by 1 base, the J end by 2 bases, with 11 bases between. Germline-derived CDR1 and CDR2 are LGHDT and YNNKEL (reference sequence). The CDR3 length is 15 residues. The CDR3 protein is CASSQVGPGQETQYF. Written as DNA, the CDR3 is TGTGCCAGCAGCCAAGTTGGCCCGGGGCAAGAGACCCAGTACTTC.

The rearrangement links TRBV10-3 to TRBJ1-2; tentatively, D is TRBD1 (5 bases). Germline CDR1 ENHRY, CDR2 SYGVKD. V dropped 2 bases and J dropped 8 bases, with 15 bases sitting between them. The CDR3 spans 14 residues. The CDR3 DNA sequence: TGTGCCATCAGTGAGCCCGGGGGACCCGCAGGCTACACCTTC. It translates to CAISEPGGPAGYTF.

The chain joins TRBV3-1 (or the pseudogene TRBV3-2) to TRBJ2-7; D is perhaps TRBD2 (6 bases). Germline V CDR1 and CDR2: LGHDT, YNNKEL (reference sequence). This CDR3 contains 15 residues. V lost 2 bases and J 3 bases, leaving 14 bases between the germline ends. CDR3 amino acids: CASSQTGPGDYEQYF. The CDR3, as DNA: TGTGCCAGCAGCCAAACGGGACCGGGAGACTACGAGCAGTACTTC.

In its sample, this clone was seen once. The chain joins TRBV21-1 to TRBJ2-7; TRBD1, the D gene given by the table, was not confirmed from the DNA. TRBV21-1 is annotated as a pseudogene. The CDR3 runs to 16 residues. The CDR3 nucleotides are TGTGCCAGCAGCAAACCCTTAGGGACAGCTTCCTACGAGCAGTACTTC. Translated: CASSKPLGTASYEQYF.

The chain has TRBV5-1 and TRBJ1-5; TRBD1 aligns across 9 bases. CDR1 and CDR2 from the germline V gene are SGHRS and YFSETQ. The length of the CDR3 is 15 residues. V dropped 3 bases and J dropped 1; count of bases not matched to a gene: 2. DNA of the CDR3: TGCGCCAGCAGCTGGACAGGGGCGAGCAATCAGCCCCAGCATTTT. Its protein product is CASSWTGASNQPQHF.

The rearrangement uses TRBV3-1 (or the pseudogene TRBV3-2) and TRBJ1-1; D not resolved. The germline V and J ends were trimmed by 2 bases and 1 base, with 14 bases remaining between them. In germline, CDR1 is LGHDT, CDR2 YNNKEL (reference sequence). The CDR3 spans 16 residues. CDR3: CASSQFPQTRNTEAFF. The CDR3 DNA follows: TGTGCCAGCAGCCAATTCCCTCAAACGCGGAACACTGAAGCTTTCTTT.

This chain connects TRBV5-3 to TRBJ1-4; 12 nucleotides match TRBD1. TRBV5-3 belongs to the ORF category, with a function that is uncertain. The CDR3 length is 16 residues. V lost 1 base to trimming and J lost 6 bases; unmatched junction nucleotides: 4. CDR3 in amino acids: CARSLRDRGRDEKLFF. In nucleotides, the CDR3 is TGTGCCAGAAGCTTGAGGGACAGGGGGCGAGATGAAAAACTGTTTTTT.

This chain joins TRBV5-5 and TRBJ1-2, with 7 bases lining up with TRBD1. Trimming took 0 bases from V and 4 from J; bases not matched to a gene: 6. CDR1 and CDR2 (germline): SGHKS, YYEKEE (reference sequence). The CDR3 loop spans 15 amino acids. The CDR3 bases are TGTGCCAGCAGCTTGGGTCGGCAGGGGGTCTATGGCTACACCTTC. This sequence encodes CASSLGRQGVYGYTF.

This clone was counted once. DNA for the CDR3: TGTGCCAGCAGCCAAAATCGCGATCAGCCCCAGCATTTT. Protein product: CASSQNRDQPQHF. This chain links TRBV14 with TRBJ1-5, with D unresolved. V was pared by 2 bases and J by 5 bases, with 7 bases between. This CDR3 spans 13 amino acids. The germline CDR1 and CDR2 sequences are SGHDN and FVKESK.

V and J are TRBV6-1 and TRBJ1-6; TRBD1 might be the D (5 bases). Trimming stripped 0 bases from V and 10 bases from J, with 10 bases between. CDR1 MNHNS and CDR2 SASEGT come from the germline V gene. CDR3 length: 14 amino acids. CDR3 sequence (DNA): TGTGCCAGCAGTGAAGCGTTCGGGGGGTCACCCCTCCACTTT. Its translation is CASSEAFGGSPLHF.

This chain uses TRBV5-1 with TRBJ2-7, with D possibly matching TRBD1 (6 bases). Germline CDR1 is SGHRS and CDR2 is YFSETQ. Trimming removed 1 base from V and 0 bases from J, with 17 bases in between. This CDR3 has 17 amino acids. The CDR3 loop reads CASSLKGETEYSYEQYF. CDR3 DNA sequence: TGCGCCAGCAGCTTGAAGGGGGAGACAGAATACTCCTACGAGCAGTACTTC.

This chain joins TRBV30 and TRBJ2-1; D perhaps matches TRBD2 (5 bases). CDR3 length: 14 residues. Trimming left V 1 base short and J 3 bases short, with 10 bases between. Germline V gives CDR1 GTSNPN, CDR2 SVGIG (reference sequence). The CDR3 protein is CAWSGGIGYNEQFF. The CDR3 nucleotides are TGTGCCTGGAGTGGAGGGATAGGCTACAATGAGCAGTTCTTC.